Listed here are 19 T cell receptor beta chains from one sample, sequenced in a study of blood T cells in healthy people across ages. Together with a sample-barcoded 5' primer, a J-beta primer mix was included in a second PCR lasting about 6 to 11 cycles. TCRdb reprocessed the 5' RACE reads with MiXCR, giving one entry per CDR3 protein. The data show about 830,000 distinct CDR3 sequences, with 55% to 75% seen just once and about 20% held by the top ten. Sequencing used blood. The receptors here all came from a man aged 25 to 40 in good health.

This clonotype was recorded a few times. The chain carries TRBV20-1 and TRBJ2-1, with a weak D call TRBD2 (6 bases). This CDR3 contains 13 residues. V lost 3 bases and J lost 8, with 14 bases in between. CDR1 is DFQATT and CDR2 is SNEGSKA in the germline V gene (reference sequence). The CDR3 is CSARVGGRDEQFF. The CDR3 DNA reads as TGCAGTGCTAGGGTCGGGGGAAGGGATGAGCAGTTCTTC.

The chain has TRBV30 and TRBJ1-5, with D possibly TRBD1 on 6 matching bases. The CDR3 is 13 residues long. Germline V gene data show CDR1 as GTSNPN and CDR2 as SVGIG (reference sequence). Trimming left V 7 bases short and J 3 bases short, with 13 bases between. Written as DNA, the CDR3 is TGTGCCTCGGGGGGGCAGTTCAATCAGCCCCAGCATTTT. Translating gives CASGGQFNQPQHF. The variable domain in full, with the rest retrieved from reference TRBV30 and TRBJ1-5, is SQTIHQWPATLVQPVGSPLSLECTVEGTSNPNLYWYRQAAGRGLQLLFYSVGIGQISSEVPQNLSASRPQDRQFILSSKKLLLSDSGFYLCASGGQFNQPQHFGDGTRLSIL.

The table lists this clonotype with a count of one. The genes are TRBV11-2 and TRBJ2-3; a weak D match, TRBD2 (5 bases). Germline V gene lookup returns CDR1 SGHAT and CDR2 FQNNGV. The CDR3 runs to 16 residues. V was shortened by 1 base and J by 1 base, with 12 bases between the two germline ends. The CDR3 sequence is CASSLGPAVRTDTQYF. CDR3 bases: TGTGCCAGCAGCTTAGGACCAGCGGTTCGCACAGATACGCAGTATTTT.

This chain links TRBV6-2 or TRBV6-3 with TRBJ1-1; D remains unclear. This CDR3 comprises 20 residues. The germline gives CDR1 MNHEY, CDR2 SVGEGT. Between the trimmed V and J ends, which lost 2 bases and 1 base, there was a span of 26 bases. The CDR3 region is CASSYDRIGPTSRGNTEAFF. DNA of the CDR3: TGTGCCAGCAGTTACGATCGTATCGGACCTACCTCACGAGGGAACACTGAAGCTTTCTTT.

The chain carries TRBV10-3 and TRBJ2-5; maybe TRBD2 (6 bases). V was clipped by 0 bases and J by 5 bases, with 13 bases between them. Germline V gene data show CDR1 as ENHRY and CDR2 as SYGVKD. The CDR3 length is 15 residues. The CDR3 bases are TGTGCCATCAGTGAGTCTGTCGCACGGGGGGAGACCCAGTACTTC. It encodes CAISESVARGETQYF.

This sequence joins TRBV6-2 or TRBV6-3 and TRBJ2-5; no firm D call. Trimming took off 6 bases at V and 11 bases at J, with 22 bases between the two ends. The germline gives CDR1 MNHEY, CDR2 SVGEGT. The CDR3 is 14 residues long. CDR3 sequence reads: CASRPGTGYNEQYF. The CDR3 region has the DNA TGTGCCAGCAGGCCGGGCACTGGCTACAATGAGCAGTACTTC.

The chain uses TRBV18 and TRBJ1-2; maybe TRBD1 (5 bases). The CDR3 extends over 16 amino acids. V lost 2 bases and J 4 bases, leaving 17 bases between the germline ends. CDR1 is KGHSH and CDR2 is LQKENI in the germline V gene. The CDR3 spells CASSPARVREGYGYTF. In DNA form, the CDR3 reads TGTGCCAGCTCACCAGCCAGGGTGAGGGAAGGCTATGGCTACACCTTC.

This clonotype was observed a few times. This chain connects TRBV5-1 to TRBJ2-1, with D perhaps matching TRBD2 (6 bases). Germline V gives CDR1 SGHRS, CDR2 YFSETQ. This CDR3 has 17 amino acids. Trimming left V 0 bases short and J 8 bases short, with 21 bases between. CDR3 loop: CASSLGYRDSFSYEQFF. The CDR3 bases are TGCGCCAGCAGCTTGGGCTACCGGGACTCATTCTCTTATGAGCAGTTCTTC.

This chain uses TRBV7-2 with TRBJ2-4; 16 bases line up with TRBD2. Germline V gives CDR1 SGHTA, CDR2 FQGNSA. The V and J ends lost 0 bases and 13 bases, in that order; junction bases with no gene match: 9. The CDR3 runs to 17 residues. In nucleotides, the CDR3 is TGTGCCAGCAGCTTAGCGCGGGGACTAGCGGGAGGGAGGGAGCAGTACTTC. Encoded protein: CASSLARGLAGGREQYF. Looking up the rest from reference TRBV7-2 and TRBJ2-4 gives the full variable domain: GAGVSQSPSNKVTEKGKDVELRCDPISGHTALYWYRQSLGQGLEFLIYFQGNSAPDKSGLPSDRFSAERTGGSVSTLTIQRTQQEDSAVYLCASSLARGLAGGREQYFGAGTRLSVL.

The chain couples TRBV5-1 to TRBJ1-1; D is uncertain. With 1 base removed from V and 1 base from J, the gap between germline ends came to 8 bases. Germline lookup yields CDR1 SGHRS and CDR2 YFSETQ. The CDR3 covers 14 residues. The CDR3 DNA is TGCGCCAGCAGCTTGCCTCGAGCGAACACTGAAGCTTTCTTT. It codes for CASSLPRANTEAFF. Full variable domain (remainder filled in from reference TRBV5-1 and TRBJ1-1): KAGVTQTPRYLIKTRGQQVTLSCSPISGHRSVSWYQQTPGQGLQFLFEYFSETQRNKGNFPGRFSGRQFSNSRSEMNVSTLELGDSALYLCASSLPRANTEAFFGQGTRLTVV.

This clonotype was seen a few times. The chain joins TRBV9 to TRBJ2-1; 9 nucleotides match TRBD1. CDR1 and CDR2 from the germline V gene are SGDLS and YYNGEE. The CDR3 extends over 15 amino acids. After removal of 3 bases from V and 5 bases from J, the junction contained 6 bases not matched to a gene. The CDR3 loop reads CASSGDRDRDNEQFF. The CDR3 coding sequence is TGTGCCAGCAGCGGGGACCGGGACAGGGACAATGAGCAGTTCTTC.

This clonotype was counted between two and nine times. This chain joins TRBV18 and TRBJ1-1; 8 bases line up with TRBD1. V gave up 9 bases and J gave up 0 bases; unmatched junction bases: 3. The CDR3 length is 13 residues. Germline-derived CDR1 and CDR2 are KGHSH and LQKENI. CDR3 nucleotides: TGTGCCAGTGGACAGGGATTGAACACTGAAGCTTTCTTT. This gives the protein CASGQGLNTEAFF.

CDR3 DNA sequence: TGCAGTGCCGAGGGGACAGGGATCGAGCAGTACTTC. It translates to CSAEGTGIEQYF. The genes are TRBV20-1 and TRBJ2-7; 9 positions match TRBD1. Germline V gives CDR1 DFQATT, CDR2 SNEGSKA (reference sequence). Germline trimming cut 6 bases from V and 6 bases from J; bases unmatched to any gene: 6. There are 12 residues in the CDR3.

The J gene is TRBJ2-1, the V gene TRBV28; 9 bases are shared with TRBD1. The DNA end is a closer match to TRBJ2-7, so the J assignment may be wrong. The germline gives CDR1 MDHEN, CDR2 SYDVKM. The CDR3 length is 14 residues. CDR3 sequence (DNA): TGTGCCAGCCAGATGACAGGGGGATACAATGAGCAGTACTTC. Residues: CASQMTGGYNEQYF.

The gene calls are TRBV12-3 or TRBV12-4 and TRBJ1-4; D ambiguous. The CDR3 totals 11 residues. The ends were cut back, 6 bases at V and 7 bases at J, with 6 bases in the middle. CDR3 in amino acids: CASRFTEKLFF. The CDR3 DNA reads as TGTGCCAGCAGATTTACTGAAAAACTGTTTTTT.

This clonotype was seen more than once but under ten times. This chain joins TRBV5-5 and TRBJ1-5, with D possibly TRBD1 on 5 matching bases. Per the germline V gene, CDR1 is SGHKS and CDR2 is YYEKEE (reference sequence). The length of the CDR3 is 14 residues. The V end lost 0 bases, the J end lost 6 bases, and 10 bases lay between the germline ends. The DNA of the CDR3 is TGTGCCAGCAGCTTGGCGGGGGGGGGTCAGCCCCAGCATTTT. Protein product: CASSLAGGGQPQHF.

The sample holds a few counts of this clonotype. This chain joins TRBV7-2 and TRBJ2-3; D remains ambiguous. Deletions cut 7 bases from V and 5 bases from J, with 19 bases between. CDR3 size: 15 residues. Germline V lookup: CDR1 SGHTA, CDR2 FQGNSA. The CDR3 loop is CASTQKWVQRDTQYF. The CDR3 DNA sequence: TGTGCCAGCACCCAAAAATGGGTTCAGCGAGATACGCAGTATTTT.

This clonotype was observed many times. One end of the junction does not line up with germline, which may come from a read error. V usage is TRBV5-1 and J usage is TRBJ2-7; D unclear. CDR3 length: 13 amino acids. The V gene's germline CDR1 is SGHRS and CDR2 YFSETQ. The CDR3 bases are TGTGCCAGCAGCTTGGGGTCCCTCTACGAGCAGTACTTC. Translated, it gives CASSLGSLYEQYF. The full variable domain, rest sourced from reference TRBV5-1 and TRBJ2-7, is KAGVTQTPRYLIKTRGQQVTLSCSPISGHRSVSWYQQTPGQGLQFLFEYFSETQRNKGNFPGRFSGRQFSNSRSEMNVSTLELGDSALYLCASSLGSLYEQYFGPGTRLTVT.

This sequence joins TRBV29-1 and TRBJ2-3, with 9 nucleotides matching TRBD1. This CDR3 has 14 residues. With V trimmed by 6 bases and J by 1 base, 5 bases remained unmatched. Germline assignment: CDR1 SQVTM and CDR2 ANQGSEA. The CDR3 here is CSVARDRGTDTQYF. CDR3 DNA: TGCAGCGTCGCCCGGGACAGGGGCACAGATACGCAGTATTTT.